One TCR beta chain is described in this entry. Antigen specificity is unknown. The CDR3 covers 16 residues. The trim removed 6 bases at V and 0 bases at J, leaving 4 bases unmatched. Germline V CDR1 and CDR2: SGHRS, YFSETQ. PCR employed 60 Vbeta and 13 Jbeta primers. Clones were read by immunoSEQ multiplex PCR, and TCRdb kept only the in-frame ones, dropping some. This sample has 100,000 to 150,000 clones; 60% to 85% occur once, and the top ten carry just under 6.5%. This sample was taken from a study of cytomegalovirus exposure and HLA in healthy donors. General study points: It was taken for granted in presence/absence analyses that sequencing depth across donors was roughly uniform. Later analysis associated a missense DCLRE1C variant with TCR beta V- and J-gene trimming. Segments of the TCR beta V type were, in most cases, productive about 87% or about 30% of the time in an earlier analysis. Likely technical artifact: a cluster of highly shared sequence variants.

Sequenced material: PBMCs. The sequence came from a woman aged 35 to 49 in good health and CMV-seronegative. This rearrangement joins TRBV5-1 to TRBJ2-6; TRBD1 aligns across 9 bases. CDR3: CASTRQGDSGANVLTF. The CDR3 bases are TGCGCCAGCACCCGACAGGGGGACTCTGGGGCCAACGTCCTGACTTTC.